Listed below are T cell receptor beta chains from one sample, sequenced in a study of TIL therapy for anti-PD-1-resistant metastatic lung cancer. The method was immunoSEQ multiplex PCR; TCRdb's version includes in-frame clones alone and lacks a portion of them. In the table there are more than 90,000 clones, less than 70% of which are singletons. The sample was tumor tissue, taken at baseline. The source is a person aged 25 to 85 with non-small cell lung cancer. The CDR3 runs from the conserved cysteine through the conserved F or W. Each record gives: D gene, clone size, V gene, J gene, CDR3 protein, CDR3 DNA. D genes are given only for firm matches. Clone size, where shown, is once, few, many, or a class for clones that have expanded.

.	.	TRBV12-3/TRBV12-4	TRBJ2-3	CASSWGSDTQYF	TGTGCCAGCAGTTGGGGTTCAGATACGCAGTATTTT
TRBD1	few	TRBV7-9	TRBJ1-1	CASSSRDRGGTEAFF	TGTGCCAGCAGCTCTCGGGACAGGGGCGGTACTGAAGCTTTCTTT
.	.	TRBV4-2	TRBJ1-1	CASSQIGKNTEAFF	TGTGCCAGCAGCCAGATCGGGAAGAACACTGAAGCTTTCTTT
.	.	TRBV4-3	TRBJ1-2	CASSHLDNIRGYTF	TGCGCCAGCAGCCACCTTGACAATATTCGGGGCTACACCTTC
.	.	TRBV27	TRBJ1-2	CASSYDPGSNYGYTF	TGTGCCAGCAGTTATGACCCAGGCAGTAACTATGGCTACACCTTC
TRBD2	.	TRBV10-3	TRBJ2-5	CAISPGGPQYF	TGTGCCATCAGTCCGGGGGGGCCCCAGTACTTC
TRBD1	.	TRBV6-5	TRBJ2-2	CASTGQGASAGELFF	TGTGCCAGCACTGGACAGGGGGCGTCGGCCGGGGAGCTGTTTTTT
.	.	TRBV3-1/TRBV3-2	TRBJ2-7	CASSQDVRPIYEQYF	TGTGCCAGCAGCCAAGACGTCAGGCCCATCTACGAGCAGTACTTC
TRBD2	.	TRBV30	TRBJ2-4	CACGLSGTSGIQYF	TGTGCCTGCGGCCTTTCCGGGACTAGCGGCATTCAGTACTTC
TRBD1	.	TRBV19	TRBJ1-4	CASTRGQHNEKLFF	TGTGCCAGCACCCGGGGACAGCATAATGAAAAACTGTTTTTT
TRBD2	.	TRBV6-4	TRBJ2-3	CASSVGLARTDTQYF	TGTGCCAGCAGTGTGGGACTAGCGCGAACAGATACGCAGTATTTT
.	.	TRBV7-8	TRBJ1-1	CASHLAGNTEAFF	TGTGCCAGCCATCTGGCGGGGAACACTGAAGCTTTCTTT
TRBD2	.	TRBV28	TRBJ2-7	CASSLTSGRYEQYF	TGTGCCTCCAGCCTTACTAGCGGGAGGTACGAGCAGTACTTC
.	.	TRBV30	TRBJ2-7	CAWSAAYEQYF	TGTGCCTGGAGTGCGGCCTACGAGCAGTACTTC
TRBD1	.	TRBV30	TRBJ1-1	CAWSPRTGWNTEAFF	TGTGCCTGGAGTCCCCGGACAGGATGGAACACTGAAGCTTTCTTT
TRBD1	.	TRBV24-1	TRBJ2-2	CATSDLSPPGQGAAGELFF	TGTGCCACCAGTGACCTGAGCCCACCGGGACAGGGGGCCGCCGGGGAGCTGTTTTTT
.	.	TRBV19	TRBJ2-2	CASSIRTGELFF	TGTGCCAGTAGTATCCGGACCGGGGAGCTGTTTTTT
.	.	TRBV19	TRBJ2-2	CASSTRDINTGELFF	TGTGCCAGTAGTACTAGGGATATTAACACCGGGGAGCTGTTTTTT
.	.	TRBV7-2	TRBJ1-5	CASSWDVTGSNQPQHF	TGTGCCAGCAGCTGGGACGTTACGGGTAGCAATCAGCCCCAGCATTTT
TRBD1	.	TRBV28	TRBJ1-6	CASSSYTGVYNSPLHF	TGTGCCAGCAGTTCCTATACAGGGGTCTATAATTCACCCCTCCACTTT
.	.	TRBV7-9	TRBJ1-4	CASRRAGGEKLFF	TGTGCCAGCAGACGGGCCGGGGGTGAAAAACTGTTTTTT
TRBD1	.	TRBV9	TRBJ2-3	CASSVGAGTGVVDTQYF	TGTGCCAGCAGCGTAGGCGCCGGGACAGGGGTGGTAGATACGCAGTATTTT
.	.	TRBV4-3	TRBJ1-1	CASSPRLGSTEAFF	TGCGCCAGCAGCCCTAGACTGGGGAGCACTGAAGCTTTCTTT
.	once	TRBV6-2/TRBV6-3	TRBJ1-5	CASSYPWTDYSNQPQHF	TGTGCCAGCAGTTACCCATGGACAGATTATAGCAATCAGCCCCAGCATTTT
.	.	TRBV7-3	TRBJ2-1	CASSLRVGEQFF	TGTGCCAGCAGCTTAAGGGTGGGTGAGCAGTTCTTC
.	.	TRBV19	TRBJ2-1	CASTLFNEQFF	TGTGCCAGTACCCTTTTCAATGAGCAGTTCTTC
.	.	TRBV14	TRBJ1-5	CASSQRQDRSNQPQHF	TGTGCCAGCAGCCAAAGACAGGACAGAAGCAATCAGCCCCAGCATTTT
.	.	TRBV10-2	TRBJ2-5	CASGEGAGGRKTQYF	TGCGCCAGCGGGGAGGGGGCAGGGGGACGAAAGACCCAGTACTTC
.	.	TRBV15	TRBJ1-5	CATSRVVGGGQPQHF	TGTGCCACCAGCAGAGTGGTAGGGGGTGGACAGCCCCAGCATTTT
.	.	TRBV9	TRBJ2-3	CASRDGSGTQYF	TGTGCCAGCAGGGATGGGTCGGGTACGCAGTATTTT
.	.	TRBV7-2	TRBJ2-3	CASSLVPGLFSTDTQYF	TGTGCCAGCAGCTTAGTCCCAGGTTTGTTTAGCACAGATACGCAGTATTTT
.	.	TRBV24-1	TRBJ2-5	CATSGPTGNRETQYF	TGTGCCACCAGTGGCCCTACCGGGAATCGAGAGACCCAGTACTTC
.	.	TRBV5-1	TRBJ2-7	CASSLAGAAEEQYF	TGCGCCAGCAGCCTTGCCGGGGCAGCGGAAGAGCAGTACTTC
.	.	TRBV6-5	TRBJ1-1	CASSYGRNTEAFF	TGTGCCAGCAGTTACGGCAGAAACACTGAAGCTTTCTTT
TRBD1	once	TRBV6-2/TRBV6-3	TRBJ2-7	CASSFQGAGEQYF	TGTGCCAGCAGTTTCCAGGGGGCAGGGGAGCAGTACTTC
TRBD2	.	TRBV7-3	TRBJ2-2	CASSRGTSGTGELFF	TGTGCCAGCAGTCGCGGGACTAGCGGGACCGGGGAGCTGTTTTTT
.	few	TRBV15	TRBJ1-6	CATSPRDQGISPLHF	TGTGCCACCAGTCCTCGGGATCAGGGAATTTCACCCCTCCACTTT
.	.	TRBV6-5	TRBJ2-1	CASSPSGPTYNEQFF	TGTGCCAGCAGCCCCAGCGGACCAACCTACAATGAGCAGTTCTTC
.	.	TRBV30	TRBJ2-2	CAWSSAGSNTGELFF	TGTGCCTGGAGTTCGGCGGGGTCGAACACCGGGGAGCTGTTTTTT
.	.	TRBV6-4	TRBJ2-7	CASSDSRAGSYEQYF	TGTGCCAGCAGTGACTCGAGGGCAGGGAGTTACGAGCAGTACTTC
.	.	TRBV7-9	TRBJ1-2	CASSFGEYGYTF	TGTGCCAGCTCCTTCGGGGAATATGGCTACACCTTC
TRBD2	.	TRBV6-5	TRBJ2-3	CASSKGTSGSDTQYF	TGTGCCAGCAGCAAAGGGACTAGCGGGAGTGATACGCAGTATTTT
.	.	TRBV6-4	TRBJ1-5	CASSAGPDQPQHF	TGTGCCAGCAGTGCGGGTCCAGATCAGCCCCAGCATTTT
TRBD1	few	TRBV7-2	TRBJ1-6	CASSPDRAPYNSPLHF	TGTGCCAGCAGCCCGGACAGGGCCCCCTATAATTCACCCCTCCACTTT
.	.	TRBV7-3	TRBJ2-1	CASRDSPYNEQFF	TGTGCCAGCAGGGACAGCCCGTACAATGAGCAGTTCTTC
TRBD1	.	TRBV9	TRBJ1-4	CASSVGYRGVTNEKLFF	TGTGCCAGCAGCGTAGGTTACAGGGGAGTTACTAATGAAAAACTGTTTTTT
TRBD2	.	TRBV24-1	TRBJ2-7	CATSDPRTSGKTYEQYF	TGTGCCACCAGTGACCCCCGGACTAGCGGGAAGACCTACGAGCAGTACTTC
TRBD2	few	TRBV15	TRBJ2-5	CATSEGGRGETQYF	TGTGCCACCAGCGAGGGCGGGAGAGGAGAGACCCAGTACTTC
.	few	TRBV7-8	TRBJ2-1	CASSLTRSYNEQFF	TGTGCCAGCAGCTTAACCCGCTCCTACAATGAGCAGTTCTTC